This paragraph covers one TCR beta chain sequence. The clone's antigen remains unknown. It has no much larger one-base neighbor in the sample; base qualities were not kept. The germline V gene (reference sequence) provides CDR1 SEHNR and CDR2 FQNEAQ. The CDR3 sequence holds 15 residues, the cysteine and phenylalanine included. Just CDR3 DNA is preserved here, 45 bases in frame from base 1. V trim: 7 bases; J trim: 5 bases; unmatched bases: 11. These data belong to a study of T cell repertoires in cytomegalovirus infection (dated by TCRdb to about 2019). The study in broad terms: Peptide stimulations targeted recently identified HLA-C-restricted CMV epitopes, whose presentation resists viral immunomodulation, together with well-studied HLA-B-restricted epitopes. Because public TCR beta signatures pointed to carriage of CMV infection together with the matching HLA type, the HLA type of each donor mattered for the analysis.

What the research found in general, with its limitations: Cumulative frequency of public TCR beta family members discriminated carriers of CMV infection plus the relevant HLA type in this cohort and an independent 352-donor cohort. The ex vivo response was dominated by HLA-C-restricted CMV-specific TCR beta clonotypes, which also provided the single most frequent clonotype in two of eight donors.

The sequencing machine was an Illumina HiSeq 1500. TCRdb reworked the public reads: Q25 trimming with fastp, MiXCR clone assembly, productive beta chains retained. One record per CDR3 amino acid sequence lists the most common genes and DNA. The sample contains about 900,000 distinct CDR3 sequences, less than 35% of them found a single time. The top ten clonotypes cover over 11% of the sample. In the paper's terms, the treatment or condition label means: in vitro stimulation with specific CMV peptide epitopes to enrich CMV-specific T cells. The rearrangement combines TRBV7-9 with TRBJ2-1; 7 central bases correspond to TRBD2. Source: cultured CD8+ T cells from PBMCs, taken from culture after CMV antigen stimulation. The receptor was derived from a human donor in good health (CMV status not recorded). Some clones in this sample may be carry-over from other donors' samples. CDR3 region: CASNGRGDLNNEQFF. The nucleotide sequence is given as TGTGCCAGCAATGGTCGGGGGGACCTTAACAATGAGCAGTTCTTC.